The T cell receptor (beta chain) described here comes from a study of OX40 agonist ivuxolimab in advanced cancers. Germline CDR1 is MNHEY and CDR2 is SMNVEV (reference sequence). The CDR3 is 14 amino acids. The V end was cut by 6 bases, the J end by 5 bases, with 16 bases between. Measured with immunoSEQ multiplex PCR; TCRdb has only the in-frame clones, and not every one. The sample records roughly 10,000 clones, about nine tenths being singletons. The sequencing used CD4+ or CD8+ T cells sorted from blood, collected in a trial of the OX40 agonist ivuxolimab. The sequence came from an adult with an advanced solid tumor such as melanoma, head and neck, liver or kidney cancer. The chain joins TRBV27 to TRBJ2-5; D gene unclear. CDR3 sequence reads: CASRGQPHGETQYF. In nucleotides, the CDR3 is TGTGCCAGCAGGGGTCAACCACACGGGGAGACCCAGTACTTC.